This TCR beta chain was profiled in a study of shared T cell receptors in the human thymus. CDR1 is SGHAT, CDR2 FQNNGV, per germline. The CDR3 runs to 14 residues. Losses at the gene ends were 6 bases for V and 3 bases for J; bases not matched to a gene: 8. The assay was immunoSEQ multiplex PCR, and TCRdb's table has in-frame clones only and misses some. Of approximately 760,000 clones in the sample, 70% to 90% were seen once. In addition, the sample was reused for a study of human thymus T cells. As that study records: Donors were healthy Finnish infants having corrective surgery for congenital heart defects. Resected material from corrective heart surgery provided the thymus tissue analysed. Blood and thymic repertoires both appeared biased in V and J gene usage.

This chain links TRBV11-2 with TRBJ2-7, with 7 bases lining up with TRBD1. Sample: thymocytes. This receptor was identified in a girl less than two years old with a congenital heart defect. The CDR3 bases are TGTGCCAGCAGGTTGGGACAGTACGGCTACGAGCAGTACTTC. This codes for CASRLGQYGYEQYF.